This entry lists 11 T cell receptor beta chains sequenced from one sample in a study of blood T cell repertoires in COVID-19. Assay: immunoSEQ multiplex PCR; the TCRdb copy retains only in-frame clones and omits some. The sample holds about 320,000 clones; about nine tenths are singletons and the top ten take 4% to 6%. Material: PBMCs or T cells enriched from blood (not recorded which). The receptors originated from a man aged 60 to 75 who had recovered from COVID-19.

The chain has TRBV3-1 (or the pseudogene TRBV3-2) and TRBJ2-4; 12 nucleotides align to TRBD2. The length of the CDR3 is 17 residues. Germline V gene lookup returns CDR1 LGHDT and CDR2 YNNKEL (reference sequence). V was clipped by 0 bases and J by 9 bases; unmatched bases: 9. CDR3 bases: TGTGCCAGCAGCCAAGATACGACTAGCGGGAGTGGGAGCATTCAGTACTTC. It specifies CASSQDTTSGSGSIQYF.

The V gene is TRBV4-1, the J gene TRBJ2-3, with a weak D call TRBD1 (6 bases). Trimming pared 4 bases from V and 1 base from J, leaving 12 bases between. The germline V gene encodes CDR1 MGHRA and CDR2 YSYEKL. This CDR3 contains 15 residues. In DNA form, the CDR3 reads TGCGCCAGCAGCCTACAGGGTTTTGGCACAGATACGCAGTATTTT. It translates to CASSLQGFGTDTQYF.

The CDR3 sequence: CASSHGTSGRPYQETQYF. Here the CDR3 DNA reads TGTGCCAGCAGCCACGGGACTAGCGGGAGGCCTTATCAAGAGACCCAGTACTTC. The V gene is TRBV5-8, the J gene TRBJ2-5; 15 nucleotides align to TRBD2. From germline, CDR1 is SGHTS and CDR2 YDEGEE. J was trimmed by 2 bases and V by 4 bases; bases with no gene match: 9. CDR3 length: 18 residues.

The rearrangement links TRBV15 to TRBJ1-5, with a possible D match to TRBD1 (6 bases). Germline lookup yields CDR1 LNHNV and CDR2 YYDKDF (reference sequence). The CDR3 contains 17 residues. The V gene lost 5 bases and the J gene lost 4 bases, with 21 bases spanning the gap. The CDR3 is CATSQFLPGEANQPQHF. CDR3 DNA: TGTGCCACCAGCCAATTCCTACCAGGGGAAGCGAATCAGCCCCAGCATTTT. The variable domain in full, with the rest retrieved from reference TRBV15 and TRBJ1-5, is DAMVIQNPRYQVTQFGKPVTLSCSQTLNHNVMYWYQQKSSQAPKLLFHYYDKDFNNEADTPDNFQSRRPNTSFCFLDIRSPGLGDTAMYLCATSQFLPGEANQPQHFGDGTRLSIL.

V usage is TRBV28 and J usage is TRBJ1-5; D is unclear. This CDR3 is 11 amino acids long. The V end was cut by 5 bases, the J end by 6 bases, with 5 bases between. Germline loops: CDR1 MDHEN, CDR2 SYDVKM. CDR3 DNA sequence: TGTGCCAGCAGTCATGTTCAGCCCCAGCATTTT. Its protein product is CASSHVQPQHF.

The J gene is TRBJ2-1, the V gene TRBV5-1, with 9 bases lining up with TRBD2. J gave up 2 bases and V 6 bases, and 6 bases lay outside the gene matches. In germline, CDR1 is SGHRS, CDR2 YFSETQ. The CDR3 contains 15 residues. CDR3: CASTTASGTYNEQFF. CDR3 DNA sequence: TGCGCCAGCACTACGGCTAGCGGGACCTACAATGAGCAGTTCTTC.

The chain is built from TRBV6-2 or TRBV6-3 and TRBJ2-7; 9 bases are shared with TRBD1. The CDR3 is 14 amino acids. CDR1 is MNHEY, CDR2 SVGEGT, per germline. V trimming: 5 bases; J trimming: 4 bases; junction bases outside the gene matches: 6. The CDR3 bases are TGTGCCAGCAGTGGGACAGGGTATGGGTACGAGCAGTACTTC. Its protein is CASSGTGYGYEQYF.

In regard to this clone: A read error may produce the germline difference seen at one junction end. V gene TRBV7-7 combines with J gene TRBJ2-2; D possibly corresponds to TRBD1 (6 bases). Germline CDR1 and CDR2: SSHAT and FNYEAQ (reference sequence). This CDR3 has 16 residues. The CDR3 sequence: CASSLVIGGTAGELFF. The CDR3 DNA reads TGTGCTAGCAGCTTAGTTATAGGGGGTACCGCCGGGGAGCTGTTTTTT.

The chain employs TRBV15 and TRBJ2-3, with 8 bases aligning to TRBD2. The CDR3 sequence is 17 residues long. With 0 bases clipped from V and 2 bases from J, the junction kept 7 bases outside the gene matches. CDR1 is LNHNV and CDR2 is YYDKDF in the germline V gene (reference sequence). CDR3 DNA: TGTGCCACCAGCAGAGATCGCGGCGGGAGGTACACAGATACGCAGTATTTT. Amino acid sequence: CATSRDRGGRYTDTQYF.

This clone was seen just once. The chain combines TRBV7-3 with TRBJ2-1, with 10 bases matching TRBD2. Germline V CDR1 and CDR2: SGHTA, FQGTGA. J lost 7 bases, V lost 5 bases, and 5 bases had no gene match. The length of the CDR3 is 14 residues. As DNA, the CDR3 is TGTGCCAGCAGCCCGGGACTAGCGAGGAATGAGCAGTTCTTC. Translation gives CASSPGLARNEQFF.

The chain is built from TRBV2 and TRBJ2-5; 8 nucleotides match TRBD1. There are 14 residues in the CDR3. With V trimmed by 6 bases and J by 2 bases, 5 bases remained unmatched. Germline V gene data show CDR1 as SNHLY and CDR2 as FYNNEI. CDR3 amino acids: CASRGTGAQETQYF. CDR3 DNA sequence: TGTGCCAGCAGGGGGACAGGAGCTCAAGAGACCCAGTACTTC.